In its sample, the clone carrying this TCR beta chain was seen a few times. Germline V gene sequence: CDR1 KGHSH, CDR2 LQKENI. CDR3 length: 15 residues. The V end lost 4 bases, the J end lost 0 bases, and 12 bases lay between the germline ends. These data belong to a study of blood T cell repertoires in COVID-19. Study in general: Sites in the United States, Italy and Spain provided acute and convalescent COVID-19 samples. PBMCs, B-cell-depleted T cells, or T cells provided the cDNA or gDNA that made up the material.

Authors' data handling: Estimation of nucleated cell counts relied on the amplification of reference gene primers. Assay: immunoSEQ multiplex PCR; the TCRdb copy retains only in-frame clones and omits some. V and J calls plus clone size are reproduced from that table; the DNA served to infer D and trimming. Seen here are roughly 290,000 clones, around nine tenths observed once, and the top ten hold 0.75% to 0.9%. The sequenced material came from peripheral blood. The rearrangement links TRBV18 to TRBJ1-2; possible D gene TRBD1, 5 bases. The sequence was obtained from a man aged 25 to 45 with acute or convalescent COVID-19. DNA for the CDR3: TGTGCCAGCTCACTAAGTGACAGCCCTAACTATGGCTACACCTTC. Translated, it gives CASSLSDSPNYGYTF.